The next 19 T cell receptor beta chains were all read from a single sample in a study of blood T cell repertoires in COVID-19. Data came from immunoSEQ multiplex PCR; TCRdb stores just in-frame clones and leaves some out. The profile shows around 250,000 clones, roughly 80% of them singletons. Sequenced: peripheral blood. The receptors were gathered from a woman aged 18-29 years with acute or convalescent COVID-19.

V is TRBV30 and J is TRBJ2-3; possible D gene TRBD2, 5 bases. Deletions cut 0 bases from V and 3 bases from J, with 13 bases between. Per germline, CDR1 GTSNPN and CDR2 SVGIG (reference sequence). The CDR3 length is 15 residues. The CDR3 nucleotides read TGTGCCTGGAGTGTAGTAGGGCTAGCTACAGATACGCAGTATTTT. Its translation is CAWSVVGLATDTQYF.

The chain links TRBV29-1 to TRBJ1-4; TRBD1 is a possible D gene (5 bases). The germline gives CDR1 SQVTM, CDR2 ANQGSEA. The V end lost 6 bases, the J end lost 7 bases, and 9 bases lay between the germline ends. The CDR3 is 11 residues long. DNA of the CDR3: TGCAGCGTCGACGGGGGTGAAAAACTGTTTTTT. This translates into CSVDGGEKLFF. The whole variable domain, remainder taken from reference TRBV29-1 and TRBJ1-4, is SAVISQKPSRDICQRGTSLTIQCQVDSQVTMMFWYRQQPGQSLTLIATANQGSEATYESGFVIDKFPISRPNLTFSTLTVSNMSPEDSSIYLCSVDGGEKLFFGSGTQLSVL.

The chain carries TRBV7-2 and TRBJ2-3, with 8 bases matching TRBD2. Trimming at V came to 5 bases and at J to 0 bases, leaving 13 bases not matched to a gene. CDR1 and CDR2 (germline): SGHTA, FQGNSA. The CDR3 has 18 residues. CDR3 nucleotides: TGTGCCAGCAGCCCCAGTCTCGTTGCGGGGGGTAGCACAGATACGCAGTATTTT. Amino acids: CASSPSLVAGGSTDTQYF.

V is TRBV15 and J is TRBJ2-2; perhaps TRBD2 as D (6 bases). There are 16 residues in the CDR3. CDR1 is LNHNV, CDR2 YYDKDF, per germline (reference sequence). The V gene lost 0 bases and the J gene lost 5 bases, with 13 bases spanning the gap. CDR3 region: CATSREDWRGTGELFF. In nucleotides, the CDR3 is TGTGCCACCAGCAGAGAGGACTGGCGGGGAACCGGGGAGCTGTTTTTT.

This chain uses TRBV29-1 with TRBJ2-7; a weak D match, TRBD2 (5 bases). V was pared by 5 bases and J by 3 bases, with 14 bases between. CDR3 length: 13 amino acids. From germline, CDR1 is SQVTM and CDR2 ANQGSEA. The chain's CDR3 is CSVLSGLFYEQYF. Written as DNA, the CDR3 is TGCAGCGTTCTCAGCGGCCTCTTCTACGAGCAGTACTTC.

This chain joins TRBV15 and TRBJ2-1, with 7 bases fitting TRBD2. The CDR3 has 14 residues. J gave up 8 bases and V 0 bases, and 4 bases lay outside the gene matches. Looked up from germline, CDR1 is LNHNV and CDR2 is YYDKDF (reference sequence). CDR3 residues: CATSRENRGDEQFF. The DNA of the CDR3 is TGTGCCACCAGCAGAGAGAACCGGGGGGATGAGCAGTTCTTC.

The V gene is TRBV5-1, the J gene TRBJ2-5; D gene ambiguous. CDR3 size: 15 residues. Germline CDR1 is SGHRS and CDR2 is YFSETQ. Trimming removed 0 bases at V and 1 base at J, with 10 bases between. DNA for the CDR3: TGCGCCAGCAGCTTGGGGGCAGTAAGCCAAGAGACCCAGTACTTC. This gives the protein CASSLGAVSQETQYF.

Only one count was recorded for this clone. The chain joins TRBV5-1 to TRBJ1-2; D is unresolved. This CDR3 has 16 amino acids. Trimming removed 0 bases from V and 3 bases from J, with 15 bases in between. Germline V gives CDR1 SGHRS, CDR2 YFSETQ. This CDR3 reads CASSLGAGWGDYGYTF. Written as DNA, the CDR3 is TGCGCCAGCAGCTTGGGGGCAGGCTGGGGAGACTATGGCTACACCTTC. The whole variable domain, filled in from reference TRBV5-1 and TRBJ1-2, reads KAGVTQTPRYLIKTRGQQVTLSCSPISGHRSVSWYQQTPGQGLQFLFEYFSETQRNKGNFPGRFSGRQFSNSRSEMNVSTLELGDSALYLCASSLGAGWGDYGYTFGSGTRLTVV.

V usage is TRBV4-3 and J usage is TRBJ2-2, with D hard to call. Germline-derived CDR1 and CDR2 are LGHNA and YSLEER. The CDR3 extends over 15 amino acids. Trimming took off 0 bases at V and 3 bases at J, with 8 bases between the two ends. The CDR3 DNA reads as TGCGCCAGCAGCCAAGACGAGAGTGACACCGGGGAGCTGTTTTTT. It encodes CASSQDESDTGELFF.

The chain employs TRBV19 and TRBJ1-2; TRBD1 aligns across 7 bases. With V trimmed by 6 bases and J by 2 bases, 9 bases remained unmatched. The germline V gene has CDR1 LNHDA and CDR2 SQIVND (reference sequence). The CDR3 length is 15 residues. This CDR3 is CASSITGAKNYGYTF. DNA for the CDR3: TGTGCCAGTAGCATCACAGGGGCAAAGAACTATGGCTACACCTTC.

The chain employs TRBV11-2 and TRBJ1-3, with D unresolved. CDR3 size: 17 residues. Germline V gene lookup returns CDR1 SGHAT and CDR2 FQNNGV. Trimming stripped 4 bases from V and 0 bases from J, with 16 bases between. The CDR3, as DNA: TGTGCCAGCAGCTCCCCCACCGACGCTAGCTCTGGAAACACCATATATTTT. Protein product: CASSSPTDASSGNTIYF. Combining the CDR3 with reference TRBV11-2 and TRBJ1-3 gives the whole variable domain EAGVAQSPRYKIIEKRQSVAFWCNPISGHATLYWYQQILGQGPKLLIQFQNNGVVDDSQLPKDRFSAERLKGVDSTLKIQPAKLEDSAVYLCASSSPTDASSGNTIYFGEGSWLTVV.

The V and J genes are TRBV10-1 and TRBJ1-1; D is perhaps TRBD1 (6 bases). The CDR3 sequence is 12 residues long. Germline V gives CDR1 WNHNN, CDR2 SYGVQD (reference sequence). Trimming took 6 bases from V and 7 from J, leaving 12 bases between them. The CDR3 sequence is CASSVQGREAFF. The DNA for the CDR3 is TGCGCCAGCAGCGTACAGGGTCGTGAAGCTTTCTTT.

The rearrangement joins TRBV4-3 to TRBJ2-5; 9 bases line up with TRBD1. CDR3 length: 15 amino acids. The germline CDR1 and CDR2 sequences are LGHNA and YSLEER. Unmatched junction bases numbered 2, after V lost 1 base and J lost 2 bases. In DNA, the CDR3 is TGCGCCAGCAGCCAAGCCGGGACAGGGCAAGAGACCCAGTACTTC. Translation gives CASSQAGTGQETQYF.

This clone was counted between two and nine times. The chain has TRBV19 and TRBJ1-3; 10 nucleotides match TRBD1. Germline V gene data show CDR1 as LNHDA and CDR2 as SQIVND (reference sequence). This CDR3 has 15 residues. V lost 10 bases, J lost 4 bases, and 10 bases stayed unmatched. CDR3 in amino acids: CATKAGTGAGNTIYF. The CDR3 nucleotides are TGTGCCACCAAAGCCGGGACAGGGGCAGGAAACACCATATATTTT. The full variable domain, in which reference TRBV19 and TRBJ1-3 provide the parts outside the CDR3, is DGGITQSPKYLFRKEGQNVTLSCEQNLNHDAMYWYRQDPGQGLRLIYYSQIVNDFQKGDIAEGYSVSREKKESFPLTVTSAQKNPTAFYLCATKAGTGAGNTIYFGEGSWLTVV.

The chain has TRBV19 and TRBJ2-6; weak D call: TRBD2 (5 bases). Germline CDR1 is LNHDA and CDR2 is SQIVND (reference sequence). This CDR3 spans 19 amino acids. V was clipped by 0 bases and J by 0 bases, with 15 bases between them. This CDR3 is CASSIDWGVSDSGANVLTF. CDR3 nucleotide sequence: TGTGCCAGTAGTATAGATTGGGGAGTCTCCGACTCTGGGGCCAACGTCCTGACTTTC.

This chain uses TRBV25-1 with TRBJ1-1, with TRBD1 as a possible D gene (5 bases). This CDR3 region has 16 residues. V was pared by 5 bases and J by 0 bases, with 16 bases between. Germline V gene data show CDR1 as MGHDK and CDR2 as SYGVNS. Here the CDR3 reads CASSPLRAGLNTEAFF. CDR3 sequence (DNA): TGTGCCAGCAGTCCCCTCAGGGCCGGACTGAACACTGAAGCTTTCTTT.

The chain combines TRBV19 with TRBJ2-1; D possibly corresponds to TRBD2 (5 bases). The CDR3 totals 21 residues. V was trimmed by 1 base and J by 1 base, leaving 26 bases between them. From germline, CDR1 is LNHDA and CDR2 SQIVND (reference sequence). CDR3 in DNA: TGTGCCAGTAGTATAGTTTCTTTCTTGACTCTAGCTTCCGGGTCCTACAATGAGCAGTTCTTC. The encoded protein is CASSIVSFLTLASGSYNEQFF.

The gene calls are TRBV30 and TRBJ2-7; 11 bases are shared with TRBD2. Germline values: CDR1 GTSNPN, CDR2 SVGIG (reference sequence). The ends lost 3 bases at V and 0 bases at J; junction bases unmatched: 4. The CDR3 spans 15 residues. The CDR3 region has the DNA TGTGCCTGGAGGTGGGGGACTAGCGGCTCCTACGAGCAGTACTTC. Amino acids: CAWRWGTSGSYEQYF.

The chain carries TRBV25-1 and TRBJ2-1, with TRBD2 identical over 8 bases. The junction had 5 bases not matched to a gene; V was cut back by 7 bases and J by 3 bases. This CDR3 contains 14 residues. Per the germline V gene, CDR1 is MGHDK and CDR2 is SYGVNS. The CDR3 sequence: CASMPGGSYNEQFF. In DNA form, the CDR3 reads TGTGCCAGCATGCCGGGAGGGAGCTACAATGAGCAGTTCTTC.